This T cell receptor beta chain emerged from a study of blood T cell repertoires in COVID-19. The wider study: T cells, B-cell-depleted T cells, or PBMCs provided the cDNA or gDNA that served as material.

Repertoires were generated with immunoSEQ multiplex PCR, while TCRdb's copy carries only in-frame clones and drops some. The data show around 34,000 clones, about 80% seen once. There are a few counts of this clone. V was cut by 0 bases and J by 4 bases, with 8 bases left in between. Per the germline V gene, CDR1 is SGHRS and CDR2 is YFSETQ. The length of the CDR3 is 14 residues. The sample comprised peripheral blood. This receptor was taken from a woman in her 70s with acute or convalescent COVID-19. The rearrangement links TRBV5-1 to TRBJ1-5, with D maybe TRBD1 (5 bases). The CDR3: CASSLEGQNQPQHF. Here the CDR3 DNA reads TGCGCCAGCAGCTTGGAGGGGCAAAATCAGCCCCAGCATTTT.